The clone carrying this TCR beta chain was recorded at least ten times. Antigen unknown. The record originates from a study of T cells after yellow fever vaccination. Study at large: Fractions with few cells were prepared using SMART-Seq v4 Ultra Low Input. Study results and limitations: Reappearing after the booster were most of the clones from primary vaccination (roughly 96% CD4, 85% to 90% CD8). There was a small share of clonotypes that showed up in both the CD4 and CD8 compartments.

CDR1 is SGHTA and CDR2 is FQGNSA in the germline V gene. Trimming took 2 bases from V and 0 from J, leaving 10 bases between them. CDR3 length: 15 residues. MiXCR, run by TCRdb on the 5' RACE reads, gives a single entry per CDR3 protein. This sample carries 300,000 or so distinct CDR3 sequences, about 10% of them seen once, and the ten largest clones take about 3.5%. Sequences were derived from CD4+ T cells sorted from PBMCs, sampled 5 days after the yellow fever booster vaccination. The V call is TRBV7-2, the J call TRBJ1-1; D possibly corresponds to TRBD1 (5 bases). This TCR derives from a young man who received the YFV17D yellow fever vaccine. The CDR3 sequence: CASSLPGAMNTEAFF. The CDR3 DNA sequence: TGTGCCAGCAGCTTACCCGGGGCTATGAACACTGAAGCTTTCTTT.